This T cell receptor beta chain was captured in a study of CXCR3-negative and CXCR3-positive naive CD8 T cells. On this clonotype itself: The antigen remains undetermined.

5' RACE that incorporated UMI labels was used to prepare the TRB cDNA libraries. Reanalyzing the 5' RACE reads, TCRdb keeps one entry per CDR3 protein, without DNA. The sample has 150,000 or so distinct CDR3 sequences. Germline lookup yields CDR1 LGHNA and CDR2 YNFKEQ. This CDR3 region has 15 residues. Naive CD8+ T cells displayed a CD45RO-CCR7+CD27+CD95- phenotype. The study's findings and limits: Partly lower CXCR3 expression followed cryopreservation, and most assays relied on fresh PBMCs. Hydrophobicity of TRB CDR3s was greater in CXCR3-positive naive cells than in CXCR3-negative naive cells.

This TCR came from a human donor in good health. Some clones in this sample may be carry-over from other donors' samples. The chain joins TRBV4-2 to TRBJ1-5. The sequencing sample was made of naive CXCR3- CD8+ T cells from blood. The subset denotes: CD45RO-CCR7+CD27+CD95- naive CD8+ T cells lacking CXCR3 (TNR3-). The CDR3 is CASSQAERDVEPQHF.